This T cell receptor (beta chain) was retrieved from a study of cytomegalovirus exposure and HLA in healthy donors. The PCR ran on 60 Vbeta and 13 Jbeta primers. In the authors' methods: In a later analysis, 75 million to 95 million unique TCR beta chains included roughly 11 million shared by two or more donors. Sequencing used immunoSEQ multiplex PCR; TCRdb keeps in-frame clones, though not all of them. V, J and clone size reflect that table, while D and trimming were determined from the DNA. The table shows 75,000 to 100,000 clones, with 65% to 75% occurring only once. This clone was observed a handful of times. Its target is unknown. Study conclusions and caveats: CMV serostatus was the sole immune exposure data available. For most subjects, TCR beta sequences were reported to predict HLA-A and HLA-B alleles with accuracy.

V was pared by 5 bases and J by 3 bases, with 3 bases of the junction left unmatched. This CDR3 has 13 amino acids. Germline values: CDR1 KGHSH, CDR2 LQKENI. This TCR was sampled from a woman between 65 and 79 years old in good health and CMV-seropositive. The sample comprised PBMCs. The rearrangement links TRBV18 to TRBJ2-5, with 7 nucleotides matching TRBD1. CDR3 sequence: CASSIGQEETQYF. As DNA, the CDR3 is TGTGCCAGCTCAATCGGACAGGAAGAGACCCAGTACTTC.